This T cell receptor (beta chain) was obtained from a study of CD8+CD57+ T cells in acquired aplastic anemia. Overall study: When averaged, DNA from sorted CD4+ and CD8+ cells came to around 3.4 ug.

Germline lookup yields CDR1 SGHRS and CDR2 YFSETQ. V lost 7 bases to trimming and J lost 0 bases, with 8 bases between them. This CDR3 comprises 13 residues. This clonotype was found many times. The template used for profiling TCR beta VDJ and CDR3 was genomic DNA. TCRdb re-derived calls from the reads in MiXCR, one entry per CDR3 protein. The sample includes some 220,000 distinct CDR3 sequences, 30% to 40% of them seen just once. The sequencing sample was made of sorted CD4+, CD8+, or CD8+CD57+ T cells (not recorded which) from PBMCs. This sequence originates from a human donor in good health, serving as a control. The V call is TRBV5-1, the J call TRBJ1-3; the D gene is possibly TRBD1 (6 bases). The CDR3 DNA reads TGCGCCAGCCGGGACAACTCTGGAAACACCATATATTTT. Encoded protein: CASRDNSGNTIYF.